This TCR beta chain comes out of a study of blood T cells in healthy people across ages. Germline loops: CDR1 DFQATT, CDR2 SNEGSKA (reference sequence). The CDR3 runs to 14 residues. Trimming shortened V by 6 bases and J by 8 bases, and 22 bases separated the two germline ends. Study results and caveats: The fall in TCR beta diversity per million T cells was roughly linear with age. When one million T cells were used, diversity estimates were thought to be underestimates.

There are many counts of this clonotype. The target antigen is unknown. The use of a sample-barcoded 5' primer and a J-beta primer mix characterized a second PCR of about 7 to 12 cycles. Through a template-switch adaptor with 12 random nucleotides, each cDNA molecule received a tag. Each sample yielded at least 2.5 million CDR3-containing paired-end reads. MiXCR, applied by TCRdb to the 5' RACE reads, yields one record per CDR3 protein. Of 550,000 to 800,000 distinct CDR3 sequences in the sample, 32% were seen once. The TCR comes from a woman of 80 years or more in good health. This sequence joins TRBV20-1 and TRBJ1-2; possible D gene TRBD1, 5 bases. The sequenced material came from blood. The CDR3 DNA is TGCAGTGCAAAAGACGCGGGACTCGGTAAAGGCTACACCTTC. Translating it yields CSAKDAGLGKGYTF.